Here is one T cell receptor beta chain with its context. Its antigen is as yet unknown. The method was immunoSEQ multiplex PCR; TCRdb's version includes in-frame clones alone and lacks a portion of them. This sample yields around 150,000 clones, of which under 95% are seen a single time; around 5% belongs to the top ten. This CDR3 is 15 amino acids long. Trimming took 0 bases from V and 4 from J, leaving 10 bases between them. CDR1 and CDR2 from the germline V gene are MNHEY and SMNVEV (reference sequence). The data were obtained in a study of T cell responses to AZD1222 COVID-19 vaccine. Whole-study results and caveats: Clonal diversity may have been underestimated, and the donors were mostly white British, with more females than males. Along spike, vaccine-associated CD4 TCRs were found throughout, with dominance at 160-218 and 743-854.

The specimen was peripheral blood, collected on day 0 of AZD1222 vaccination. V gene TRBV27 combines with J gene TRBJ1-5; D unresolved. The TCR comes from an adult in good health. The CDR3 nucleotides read TGTGCCAGCAGTTTATCGAAGTGGGCTAATCAGCCCCAGCATTTT. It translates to CASSLSKWANQPQHF.